The clone carrying this TCR beta chain appeared many times. What it binds is unknown. CDR3 and TCR beta VDJ profiling relied on a genomic DNA template. Each CDR3 protein is one row after TCRdb ran MiXCR on the reads. The profile covers about 210,000 distinct CDR3 sequences, with roughly 55% appearing a single time and around 28% taken by the ten largest. The record originates from a study of CD8+CD57+ T cells in acquired aplastic anemia. On the study more broadly: Around 3.5 ug was the average amount of DNA from sorted CD4+ and CD8+ cells. Healthy donor CD4+ samples were sequenced to a depth that averaged about 10.8 million reads. Study-wide findings and caveats: The number of CD8+ CDR3 sequences shared by patients and controls was under 35. Simpson's diversity of CD8+ cells was not significantly different in patients compared with controls.

V lost 5 bases, J lost 3 bases, and 13 bases lay in between. This CDR3 is built from 14 residues. Germline V gene sequence: CDR1 MNHEY, CDR2 SVGAGI. Specimen: sorted CD4+, CD8+, or CD8+CD57+ T cells (not recorded which) from PBMCs. The chain uses TRBV6-5 and TRBJ1-1, with D tentatively TRBD1 (5 bases). The source of this sequence is a human donor in good health. The CDR3 bases are TGTGCCAGCAGTAAACAGGCATTCTACACTGAAGCTTTCTTT. Amino acid sequence: CASSKQAFYTEAFF.